This TCR beta chain was captured by sequencing in a study of cytomegalovirus exposure and HLA in healthy donors. For the study at large: Within the Caucasian-associated ancestry cluster were approximately 77% of the roughly 400 genotyped donors. Study outcomes and limitations: Fewer N-insertions (relative to the approximately 700-donor mean) were reportedly seen in an Asian-associated ancestry cluster in a later analysis. Certain indistinguishable V segments, among them TRBV6-2 and TRBV6-3, were excluded.

V lost 3 bases and J 3 bases, leaving 8 bases between the germline ends. Germline loops: CDR1 SGHTA, CDR2 FQGTGA. CDR3 length: 13 residues. The PCR contained 60 Vbeta and 13 Jbeta primers. Data came from immunoSEQ multiplex PCR; TCRdb stores just in-frame clones and leaves some out. The sample carries some 120,000 clones, around 82% recorded once. As for this clone: Its target is unknown.

This chain joins TRBV7-3 and TRBJ1-1; no clear D. The receptor's source is a man aged 35 to 55 in good health and CMV-seronegative. Sample: PBMCs. The DNA for the CDR3 is TGTGCCAGCAGCTTCGGGGAGTACACTGAAGCTTTCTTT. It is translated as CASSFGEYTEAFF.